Each of the 10 T cell receptor beta chains below was sequenced from the same sample in a study of T cell changes during pregnancy in multiple sclerosis. The data were produced by immunoSEQ multiplex PCR, yet TCRdb's version contains in-frame clones alone and is incomplete. The sample consists of roughly 99,000 clones, around 92% of them appearing once. This specimen consisted of peripheral blood, obtained in the third trimester of pregnancy. The source is a female donor in good health, enrolled as a control in a pregnancy study.

The genes are TRBV4-2 and TRBJ2-5; maybe TRBD2 (6 bases). This CDR3 is built from 15 residues. CDR1 LGHNA and CDR2 YNFKEQ come from the germline V gene. The V and J ends lost 1 base and 1 base respectively, with 10 bases between them. The CDR3 is CASSQVGTSQETQYF. The CDR3 DNA is TGTGCCAGCAGCCAAGTGGGGACTTCCCAAGAGACCCAGTACTTC.

The V gene is TRBV6-5, the J gene TRBJ1-1; 7 nucleotides line up with TRBD1. J was trimmed by 1 base and V by 2 bases; bases with no gene match: 7. Germline lookup yields CDR1 MNHEY and CDR2 SVGAGI. The CDR3 extends over 16 amino acids. The CDR3 is CASSYTLDRQNTEAFF. For the CDR3, the DNA is TGTGCCAGCAGTTACACCTTGGACAGGCAGAACACTGAAGCTTTCTTT.

The rearrangement links TRBV11-3 to TRBJ2-7; D call uncertain. The CDR3 runs 13 residues. Germline-derived CDR1 and CDR2 are SGHNT and YENEEA. V was pared by 4 bases and J by 0 bases, with 7 bases between. DNA for the CDR3: TGTGCCAGCAGCTCGGGTAGCTCCTACGAGCAGTACTTC. Translating it yields CASSSGSSYEQYF. Full variable domain (missing parts from reference TRBV11-3 and TRBJ2-7): EAGVVQSPRYKIIEKKQPVAFWCNPISGHNTLYWYLQNLGQGPELLIRYENEEAVDDSQLPKDRFSAERLKGVDSTLKIQPAELGDSAVYLCASSSGSSYEQYFGPGTRLTVT.

The gene calls are TRBV6-5 and TRBJ1-4; D is perhaps TRBD1 (5 bases). From germline, CDR1 is MNHEY and CDR2 SVGAGI. CDR3 length: 15 amino acids. V shed 6 bases and J shed 1 base, with 12 bases lying between them. CDR3 sequence (DNA): TGTGCCAGCAGGGACAACAGACTAACTAATGAAAAACTGTTTTTT. This translates into CASRDNRLTNEKLFF.

This chain links TRBV27 with TRBJ1-1; the D gene is possibly TRBD1 (6 bases). The ends were cut back, 3 bases at V and 4 bases at J, with 12 bases in the middle. The CDR3 covers 14 residues. The V gene's germline CDR1 is MNHEY and CDR2 SMNVEV (reference sequence). The DNA for the CDR3 is TGTGCCAGCAGTTTGACAGGCTGGGGCACTGAAGCTTTCTTT. Residues: CASSLTGWGTEAFF.

The chain joins TRBV5-4 to TRBJ2-7; TRBD1 agrees at 9 bases. From germline, CDR1 is SGHNT and CDR2 YYREEE (reference sequence). The CDR3 length is 15 residues. The J segment lost 4 bases and the V segment lost 0 bases, leaving 5 bases of the junction unmatched. CDR3 sequence: CASSLVGDRVYEQYF. For the CDR3, the DNA is TGTGCCAGCAGCTTGGTCGGGGACAGGGTATACGAGCAGTACTTC.

The chain has TRBV25-1 and TRBJ1-1; D is possibly TRBD1 (5 bases). CDR3 length: 13 residues. The V end was cut by 8 bases, the J end by 5 bases, with 15 bases between. Germline V lookup: CDR1 MGHDK, CDR2 SYGVNS. CDR3 nucleotides: TGTGCCAGCTTTGGGGGGTCGGGGACTGAAGCTTTCTTT. Amino acid sequence: CASFGGSGTEAFF.

The chain combines TRBV5-6 with TRBJ1-2; 7 bases line up with TRBD1. V lost 4 bases and J lost 5; bases outside the gene matches: 5. CDR1 is SGHDT, CDR2 YYEEEE, per germline. CDR3 size: 13 residues. This CDR3 reads CASSPRGPYGYTF. DNA for the CDR3: TGTGCCAGCAGCCCTAGGGGGCCTTATGGCTACACCTTC.

The genes are TRBV6-5 and TRBJ1-5; D possibly corresponds to TRBD1 (6 bases). This CDR3 is built from 13 residues. Germline V gene sequence: CDR1 MNHEY, CDR2 SVGAGI. V dropped 6 bases and J dropped 5 bases, with 11 bases sitting between them. CDR3 sequence: CASRTGNYQPQHF. The CDR3 nucleotides are TGTGCCAGCAGAACAGGGAACTATCAGCCCCAGCATTTT.

The chain joins TRBV7-3 to TRBJ1-4; D is perhaps TRBD1 (6 bases). Trimming left V 5 bases short and J 5 bases short, with 15 bases between. Per the germline V gene, CDR1 is SGHTA and CDR2 is FQGTGA. The CDR3 is made up of 15 amino acids. In DNA, the CDR3 is TGTGCCAGCAGCCCCACCGGGACACCAAATGAAAAACTGTTTTTT. Translating it yields CASSPTGTPNEKLFF. Drawing the rest from reference TRBV7-3 and TRBJ1-4, the complete variable domain is GAGVSQTPSNKVTEKGKYVELRCDPISGHTALYWYRQSLGQGPEFLIYFQGTGAADDSGLPNDRFFAVRPEGSVSTLKIQRTERGDSAVYLCASSPTGTPNEKLFFGSGTQLSVL.